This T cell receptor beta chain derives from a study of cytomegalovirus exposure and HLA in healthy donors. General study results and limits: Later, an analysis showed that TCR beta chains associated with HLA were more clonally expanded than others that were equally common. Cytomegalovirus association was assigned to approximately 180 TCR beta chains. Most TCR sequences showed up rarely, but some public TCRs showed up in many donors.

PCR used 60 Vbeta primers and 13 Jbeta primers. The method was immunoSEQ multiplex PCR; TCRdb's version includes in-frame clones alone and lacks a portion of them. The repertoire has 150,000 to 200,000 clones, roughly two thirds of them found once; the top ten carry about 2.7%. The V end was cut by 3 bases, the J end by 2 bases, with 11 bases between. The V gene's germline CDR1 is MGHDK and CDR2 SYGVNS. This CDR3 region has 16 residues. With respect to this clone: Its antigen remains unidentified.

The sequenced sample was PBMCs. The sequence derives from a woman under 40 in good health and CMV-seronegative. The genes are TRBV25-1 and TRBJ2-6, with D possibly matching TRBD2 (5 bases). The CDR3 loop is CASSDMGRAGANVLTF. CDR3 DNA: TGTGCCAGCAGTGACATGGGGAGAGCTGGGGCCAACGTCCTGACTTTC.